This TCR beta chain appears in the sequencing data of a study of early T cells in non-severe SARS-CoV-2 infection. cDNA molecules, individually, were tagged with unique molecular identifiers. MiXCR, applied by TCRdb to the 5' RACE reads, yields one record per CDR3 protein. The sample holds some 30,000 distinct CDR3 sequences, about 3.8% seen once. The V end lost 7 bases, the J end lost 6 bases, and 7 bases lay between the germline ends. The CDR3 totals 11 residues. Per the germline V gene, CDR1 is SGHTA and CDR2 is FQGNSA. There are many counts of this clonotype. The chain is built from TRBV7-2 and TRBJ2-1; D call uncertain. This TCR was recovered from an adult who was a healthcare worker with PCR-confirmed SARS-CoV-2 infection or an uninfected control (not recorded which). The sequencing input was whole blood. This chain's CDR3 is CASTWFNEQFF. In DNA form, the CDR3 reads TGTGCCAGCACATGGTTCAATGAGCAGTTCTTC. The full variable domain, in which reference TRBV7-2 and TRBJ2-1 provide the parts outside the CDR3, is GAGVSQSPSNKVTEKGKDVELRCDPISGHTALYWYRQSLGQGLEFLIYFQGNSAPDKSGLPSDRFSAERTGGSVSTLTIQRTQQEDSAVYLCASTWFNEQFFGPGTRLTVL.